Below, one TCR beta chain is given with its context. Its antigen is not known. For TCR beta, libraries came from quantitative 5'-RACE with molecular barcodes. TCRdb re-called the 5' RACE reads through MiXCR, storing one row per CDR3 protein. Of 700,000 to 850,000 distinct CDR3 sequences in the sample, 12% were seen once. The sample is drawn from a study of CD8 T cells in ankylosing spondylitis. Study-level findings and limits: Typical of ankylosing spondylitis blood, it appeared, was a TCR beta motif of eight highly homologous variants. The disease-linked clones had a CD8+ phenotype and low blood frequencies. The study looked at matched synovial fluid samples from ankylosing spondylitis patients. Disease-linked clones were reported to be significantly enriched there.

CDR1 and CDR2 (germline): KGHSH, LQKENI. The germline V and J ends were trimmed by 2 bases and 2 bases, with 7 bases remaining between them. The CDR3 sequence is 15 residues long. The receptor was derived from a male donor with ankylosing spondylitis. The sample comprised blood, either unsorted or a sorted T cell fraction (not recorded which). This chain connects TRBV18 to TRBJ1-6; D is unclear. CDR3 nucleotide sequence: TGTGCCAGCTCACCAAGGGAGCCCTATAATTCACCCCTCCACTTT. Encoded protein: CASSPREPYNSPLHF.